This T cell receptor (beta chain) comes out of a study of blood T cell repertoires in COVID-19. Study information: PBMCs, B-cell-depleted T cells, or T cells were the source of the cDNA or gDNA that made up the material.

Individuals drawn from about 26 US areas were about 18 to 95 years old. Clinical history reported by participants formed the basis on which cohorts were assigned. Germline CDR1 reads KGHSH; CDR2 reads LQKENI. Trimming took off 5 bases at V and 1 base at J, with 8 bases between the two ends. CDR3 length equals 13 residues. In the original processing: Estimation of nucleated cell counts relied on the amplification of reference gene primers. Assay used: immunoSEQ multiplex PCR; TCRdb lists only in-frame clones, some missing. V, J and clone size are those of that table, while D and trimming were read from the DNA. This sample has roughly 180,000 clones, with 86% found just once. This clone was seen a single time.

Source material: PBMCs or T cells enriched from blood (not recorded which). The TCR comes from a woman aged 25 to 45 who had recovered from COVID-19. The chain has TRBV18 and TRBJ1-1, with a weak D call TRBD1 (5 bases). The CDR3 loop is CASSADRNTEAFF. The CDR3 DNA is TGTGCCAGCTCAGCCGACAGGAACACTGAAGCTTTCTTT.